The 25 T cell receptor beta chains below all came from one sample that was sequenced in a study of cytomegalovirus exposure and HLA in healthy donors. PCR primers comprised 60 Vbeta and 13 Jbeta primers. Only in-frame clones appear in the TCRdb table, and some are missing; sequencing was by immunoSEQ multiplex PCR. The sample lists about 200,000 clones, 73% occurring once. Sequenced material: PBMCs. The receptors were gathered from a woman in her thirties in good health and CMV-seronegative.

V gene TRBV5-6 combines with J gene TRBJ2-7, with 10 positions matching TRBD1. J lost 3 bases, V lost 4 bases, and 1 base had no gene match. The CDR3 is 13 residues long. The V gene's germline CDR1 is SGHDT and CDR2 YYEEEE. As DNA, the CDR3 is TGTGCCAGCAGCCGGGACAGGGGCTACGAGCAGTACTTC. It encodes CASSRDRGYEQYF.

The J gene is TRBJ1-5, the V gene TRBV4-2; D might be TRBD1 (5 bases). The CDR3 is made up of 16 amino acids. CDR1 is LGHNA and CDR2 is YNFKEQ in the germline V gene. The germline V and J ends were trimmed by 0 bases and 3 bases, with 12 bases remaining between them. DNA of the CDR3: TGTGCCAGCAGCCAAGATTTGGAGGGGTACAATCAGCCCCAGCATTTT. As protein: CASSQDLEGYNQPQHF.

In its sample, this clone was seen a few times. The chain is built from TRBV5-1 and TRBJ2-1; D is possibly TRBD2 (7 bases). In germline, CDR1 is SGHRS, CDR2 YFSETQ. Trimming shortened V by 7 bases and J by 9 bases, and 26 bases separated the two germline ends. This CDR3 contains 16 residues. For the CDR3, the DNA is TGCGCCAGCTGGAGTGCCTTGGACGGGGGGCTTCCTGAGCAGTTCTTC. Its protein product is CASWSALDGGLPEQFF. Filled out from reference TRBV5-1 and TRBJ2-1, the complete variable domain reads KAGVTQTPRYLIKTRGQQVTLSCSPISGHRSVSWYQQTPGQGLQFLFEYFSETQRNKGNFPGRFSGRQFSNSRSEMNVSTLELGDSALYLCASWSALDGGLPEQFFGPGTRLTVL.

The DNA for the CDR3 is TGCGCCAGCAGTCACCCCGGGGGAAGGGAAGGCGGTCAGCCCCAGCATTTT. Its translation: CASSHPGGREGGQPQHF. The J gene is TRBJ1-5, the V gene TRBV23-1; tentatively, D is TRBD1 (5 bases). TRBV23-1 is classed as an ORF, of uncertain function. This CDR3 comprises 17 residues. V gave up 3 bases and J gave up 6 bases, with 21 bases separating them.

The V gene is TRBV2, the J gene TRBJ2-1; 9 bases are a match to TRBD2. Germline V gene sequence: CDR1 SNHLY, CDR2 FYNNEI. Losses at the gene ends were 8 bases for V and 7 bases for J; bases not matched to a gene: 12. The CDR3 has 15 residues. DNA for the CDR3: TGTGCCAGCGGACCTCTCGCTAGCGGGAAGAATGAGCAGTTCTTC. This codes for CASGPLASGKNEQFF.

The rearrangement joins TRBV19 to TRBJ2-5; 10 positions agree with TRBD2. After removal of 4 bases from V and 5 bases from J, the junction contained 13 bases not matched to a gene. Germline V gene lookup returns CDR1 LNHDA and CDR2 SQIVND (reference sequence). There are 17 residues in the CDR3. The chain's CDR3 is CASSTRPWSGGAETQYF. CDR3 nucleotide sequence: TGTGCCAGTAGTACCCGCCCTTGGAGCGGGGGGGCCGAGACCCAGTACTTC.

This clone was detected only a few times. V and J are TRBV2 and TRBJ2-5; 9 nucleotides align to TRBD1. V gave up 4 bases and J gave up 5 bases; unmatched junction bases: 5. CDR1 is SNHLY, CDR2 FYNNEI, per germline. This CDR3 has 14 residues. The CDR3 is CASSGTGERETQYF. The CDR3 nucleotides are TGTGCCAGCAGTGGGACAGGGGAGAGGGAGACCCAGTACTTC.

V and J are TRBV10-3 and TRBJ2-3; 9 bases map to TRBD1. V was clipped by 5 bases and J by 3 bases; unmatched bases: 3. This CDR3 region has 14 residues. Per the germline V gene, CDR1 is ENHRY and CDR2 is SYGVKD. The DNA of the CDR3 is TGTGCCATCAGTCCGGGACAGGGAACAGATACGCAGTATTTT. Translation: CAISPGQGTDTQYF.

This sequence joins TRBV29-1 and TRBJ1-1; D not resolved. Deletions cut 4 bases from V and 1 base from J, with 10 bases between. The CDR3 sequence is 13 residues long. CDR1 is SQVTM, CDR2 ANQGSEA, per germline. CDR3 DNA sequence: TGCAGCGTTGGAGGGTCGGAGAACACTGAAGCTTTCTTT. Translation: CSVGGSENTEAFF. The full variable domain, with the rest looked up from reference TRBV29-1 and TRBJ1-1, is SAVISQKPSRDICQRGTSLTIQCQVDSQVTMMFWYRQQPGQSLTLIATANQGSEATYESGFVIDKFPISRPNLTFSTLTVSNMSPEDSSIYLCSVGGSENTEAFFGQGTRLTVV.

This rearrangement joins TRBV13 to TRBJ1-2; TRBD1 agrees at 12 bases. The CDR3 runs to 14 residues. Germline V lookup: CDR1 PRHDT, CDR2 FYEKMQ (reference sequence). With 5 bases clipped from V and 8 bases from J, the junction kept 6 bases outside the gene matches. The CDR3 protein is CASSRGQGARGYTF. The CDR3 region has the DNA TGTGCCAGCAGCCGGGGACAGGGGGCGAGGGGCTACACCTTC.

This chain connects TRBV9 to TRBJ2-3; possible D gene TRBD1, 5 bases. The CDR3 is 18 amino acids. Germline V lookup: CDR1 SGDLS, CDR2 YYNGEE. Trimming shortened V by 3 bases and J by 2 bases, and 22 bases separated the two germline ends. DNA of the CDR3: TGTGCCAGCAGCGCCCGCGACAGCCACCAATTTTACACAGATACGCAGTATTTT. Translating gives CASSARDSHQFYTDTQYF.

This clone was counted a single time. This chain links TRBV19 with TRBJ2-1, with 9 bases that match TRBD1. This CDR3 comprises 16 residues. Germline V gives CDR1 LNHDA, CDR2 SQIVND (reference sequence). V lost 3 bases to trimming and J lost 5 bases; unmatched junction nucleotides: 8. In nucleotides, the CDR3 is TGTGCCAGTAGTATCCTAGCCGGGGACAGGGACAATGAGCAGTTCTTC. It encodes CASSILAGDRDNEQFF.

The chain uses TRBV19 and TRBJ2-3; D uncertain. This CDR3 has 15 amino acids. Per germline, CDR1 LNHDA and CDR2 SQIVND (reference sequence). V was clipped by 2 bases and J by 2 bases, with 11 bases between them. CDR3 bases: TGTGCCAGTAGTATATCCAGGCCGACCACAGATACGCAGTATTTT. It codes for CASSISRPTTDTQYF.

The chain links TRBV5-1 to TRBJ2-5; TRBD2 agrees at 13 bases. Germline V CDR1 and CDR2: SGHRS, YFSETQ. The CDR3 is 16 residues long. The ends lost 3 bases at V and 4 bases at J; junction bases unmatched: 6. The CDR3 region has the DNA TGCGCCAGCAGCTGGGGACTAGCGGGGCTGGGAGAGACCCAGTACTTC. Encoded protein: CASSWGLAGLGETQYF.

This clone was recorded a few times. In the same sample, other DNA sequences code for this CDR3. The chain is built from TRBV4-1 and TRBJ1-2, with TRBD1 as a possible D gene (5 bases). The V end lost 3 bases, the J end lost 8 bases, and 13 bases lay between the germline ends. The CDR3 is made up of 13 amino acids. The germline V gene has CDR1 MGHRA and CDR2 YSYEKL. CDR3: CASSQGQGTGYTF. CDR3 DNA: TGCGCCAGCAGCCAGGGGCAGGGTACGGGCTACACCTTC.

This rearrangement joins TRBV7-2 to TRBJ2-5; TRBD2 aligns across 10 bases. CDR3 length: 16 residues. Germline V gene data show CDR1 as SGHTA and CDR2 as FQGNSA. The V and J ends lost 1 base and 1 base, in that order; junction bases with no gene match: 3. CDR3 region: CASSLGLAGAQETQYF. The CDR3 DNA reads TGTGCCAGCAGCTTAGGGCTAGCGGGAGCCCAAGAGACCCAGTACTTC.

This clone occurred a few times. The CDR3 sequence: CASSLMSRGAGEQPQHF. For the CDR3, the DNA is TGTGCCAGCAGTTTAATGTCGCGTGGGGCAGGTGAACAGCCCCAGCATTTT. V is TRBV27 and J is TRBJ1-5; maybe TRBD1 (5 bases). The V gene lost 2 bases and the J gene lost 7 bases, with 21 bases spanning the gap. The germline CDR1 and CDR2 sequences are MNHEY and SMNVEV (reference sequence). The CDR3 is made up of 17 amino acids.

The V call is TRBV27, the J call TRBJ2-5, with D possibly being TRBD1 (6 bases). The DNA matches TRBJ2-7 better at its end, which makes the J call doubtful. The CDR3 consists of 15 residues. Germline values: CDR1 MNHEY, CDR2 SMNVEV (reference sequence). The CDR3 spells CASSLASGVGYEQYF. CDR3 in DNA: TGTGCCAGCAGTTTAGCGTCAGGGGTAGGCTACGAGCAGTACTTC.

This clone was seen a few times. The CDR3 reads CASSVGWEGLTDTQYF. The CDR3, as DNA: TGTGCCAGTAGTGTGGGGTGGGAGGGACTCACAGATACGCAGTATTTT. The J gene is TRBJ2-3, the V gene TRBV19; 7 bases map to TRBD2. The CDR3 consists of 16 residues. Trimming took 5 bases from V and 2 from J; bases not matched to a gene: 10. Germline lookup yields CDR1 LNHDA and CDR2 SQIVND (reference sequence).

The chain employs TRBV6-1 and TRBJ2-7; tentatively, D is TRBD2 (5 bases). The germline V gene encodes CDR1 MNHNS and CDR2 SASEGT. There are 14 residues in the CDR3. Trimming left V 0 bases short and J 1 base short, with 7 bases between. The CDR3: CASSEAQRSYEQYF. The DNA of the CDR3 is TGTGCCAGCAGTGAAGCTCAGCGGTCCTACGAGCAGTACTTC.

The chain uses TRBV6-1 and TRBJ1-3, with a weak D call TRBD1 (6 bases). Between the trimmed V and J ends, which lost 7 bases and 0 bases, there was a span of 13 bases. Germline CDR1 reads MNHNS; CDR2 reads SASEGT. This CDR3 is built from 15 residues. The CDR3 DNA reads TGTGCCAGCATGGTATCAGGGGCCTCTGGAAACACCATATATTTT. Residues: CASMVSGASGNTIYF.

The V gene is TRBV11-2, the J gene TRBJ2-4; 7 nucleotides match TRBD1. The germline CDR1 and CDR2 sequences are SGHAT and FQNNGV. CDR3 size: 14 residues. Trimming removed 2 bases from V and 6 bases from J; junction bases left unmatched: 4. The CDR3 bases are TGTGCCAGCAGCTTACAAGGGGGCGTAAACATTCAGTACTTC. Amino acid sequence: CASSLQGGVNIQYF. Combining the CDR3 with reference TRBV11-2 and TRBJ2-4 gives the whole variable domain EAGVAQSPRYKIIEKRQSVAFWCNPISGHATLYWYQQILGQGPKLLIQFQNNGVVDDSQLPKDRFSAERLKGVDSTLKIQPAKLEDSAVYLCASSLQGGVNIQYFGAGTRLSVL.

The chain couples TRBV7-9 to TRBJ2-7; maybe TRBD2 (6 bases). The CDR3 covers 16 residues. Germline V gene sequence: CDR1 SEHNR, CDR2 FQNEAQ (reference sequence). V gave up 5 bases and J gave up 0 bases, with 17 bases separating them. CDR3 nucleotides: TGTGCCAGCAGCCCGTTATTGGGCGGGAACTCCTACGAGCAGTACTTC. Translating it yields CASSPLLGGNSYEQYF.

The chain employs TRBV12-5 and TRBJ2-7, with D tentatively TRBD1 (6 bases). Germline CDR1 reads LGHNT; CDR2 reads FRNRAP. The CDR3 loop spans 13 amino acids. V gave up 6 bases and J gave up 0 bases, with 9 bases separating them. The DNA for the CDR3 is TGTGCTAGTGGGCCGGACAGCTCCTACGAGCAGTACTTC. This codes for CASGPDSSYEQYF.

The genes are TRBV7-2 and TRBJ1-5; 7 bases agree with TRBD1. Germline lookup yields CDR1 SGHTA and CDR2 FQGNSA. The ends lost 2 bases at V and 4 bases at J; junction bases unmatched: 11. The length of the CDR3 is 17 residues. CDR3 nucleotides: TGTGCCAGCAGCTTACATTTAGACAGGGTAGGGAATCAGCCCCAGCATTTT. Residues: CASSLHLDRVGNQPQHF.